These T cell receptor beta chains were read from a single sample in a study of CD8 T cells in ankylosing spondylitis. MiXCR, applied by TCRdb to the 5' RACE reads, yields one record per CDR3 protein. The sample lists 500,000 to 550,000 distinct CDR3 sequences; approximately 11% were seen once. Sequences were obtained from blood, either unsorted or a sorted T cell fraction (not recorded which). These receptor sequences come from a male donor with ankylosing spondylitis. Both conserved end residues are trimmed from each CDR3. The D gene is left open where the match is weak.

d_call j_call v_call cdr3_aa
. TRBJ1-5 TRBV11-2 ASSPRGEGPQH
. TRBJ2-7 TRBV5-1 ASSLAGTPPYEQY
TRBD1 TRBJ2-1 TRBV28 ASSLTFAWDSQRLQNNNEQF
. TRBJ2-4 TRBV18 AASRGCEPKNIQY
. TRBJ1-4 TRBV12-3/TRBV12-4 ASTPNEKLF
. TRBJ1-5 TRBV18 ASSPRKDSNQPQH
. TRBJ2-5 TRBV20-1 SARWRRETQY
. TRBJ1-5 TRBV16 ASSQRAHTNQPQH
TRBD2 TRBJ2-1 TRBV5-1 ASSFGTSGSYNEQF
. TRBJ1-1 TRBV19 ASIINRVHTEAF
TRBD1 TRBJ2-5 TRBV28 ASSRPPGQQYQETQY
. TRBJ1-3 TRBV12-3/TRBV12-4 ASSLYRGNTIY
. TRBJ1-1 TRBV2 ASRRVLDTEAF
. TRBJ2-3 TRBV29-1 SVLGAPDLDTQY
TRBD2 TRBJ2-2 TRBV27 ATLAGGPNTGELF
. TRBJ2-5 TRBV20-1 SASASEDTQY
. TRBJ1-2 TRBV21-1 ASSTPGTSISYGYT
. TRBJ2-3 TRBV7-2 ASSLGHGLPDTQY
. TRBJ2-2 TRBV12-3/TRBV12-4 ASAATGTTGELF
. TRBJ2-1 TRBV12-3/TRBV12-4 ANTTSSYNEQF
. TRBJ2-5 TRBV27 ASSLSGRPYQETQY
. TRBJ2-7 TRBV5-1 ASRGDPSSYEQY